Shown below are 28 T cell receptor beta chains from a single sample sequenced in a study of OX40 agonist ivuxolimab in advanced cancers. Libraries were prepared by immunoSEQ multiplex PCR; TCRdb keeps only in-frame clonotypes and omits some of them. This table holds some 90,000 clones, around 90% found once. The specimen comprised CD4+ or CD8+ T cells sorted from blood, sampled in a trial of the OX40 agonist ivuxolimab. Receptor source: an adult with an advanced solid tumor such as melanoma, head and neck, liver or kidney cancer.

With respect to this clone: Other nucleotide sequences in the sample specify the same CDR3. The V call is TRBV11-2, the J call TRBJ2-7, with D unclear. Trimming shortened V by 4 bases and J by 1 base, and 2 bases separated the two germline ends. This CDR3 has 11 amino acids. Germline CDR1 is SGHAT and CDR2 is FQNNGV. CDR3 protein: CASSSSYEQYF. CDR3 nucleotides: TGTGCCAGCAGCTCATCCTACGAGCAGTACTTC. Using reference TRBV11-2 and TRBJ2-7 for the parts outside the CDR3, the full variable domain is EAGVAQSPRYKIIEKRQSVAFWCNPISGHATLYWYQQILGQGPKLLIQFQNNGVVDDSQLPKDRFSAERLKGVDSTLKIQPAKLEDSAVYLCASSSSYEQYFGPGTRLTVT.

This clone has a handful of counts. The chain employs TRBV29-1 and TRBJ2-1; D possibly corresponds to TRBD2 (6 bases). Trimming cost V 8 bases and J 0 bases, with 14 bases left between them. Germline loops: CDR1 SQVTM, CDR2 ANQGSEA. This CDR3 is 14 amino acids long. As DNA, the CDR3 is TGCAGCTCGGGGACTTCCCGCTCCTACAATGAGCAGTTCTTC. Its translation: CSSGTSRSYNEQFF.

The gene calls are TRBV30 and TRBJ1-2; 10 nucleotides align to TRBD1. Germline V gene lookup returns CDR1 GTSNPN and CDR2 SVGIG (reference sequence). The length of the CDR3 is 12 residues. V trimming: 8 bases; J trimming: 6 bases; junction bases outside the gene matches: 6. This CDR3 is CAGTGDWNGYTF. The CDR3 DNA follows: TGTGCCGGGACAGGGGATTGGAATGGCTACACCTTC.

The chain links TRBV5-1 to TRBJ2-2; no clear D gene. V shed 1 base and J shed 0 bases, with 10 bases lying between them. The CDR3 spans 16 residues. The V gene's germline CDR1 is SGHRS and CDR2 YFSETQ. The CDR3 loop is CASSLMAAANTGELFF. As DNA, the CDR3 is TGCGCCAGCAGCTTGATGGCGGCCGCGAACACCGGGGAGCTGTTTTTT.

The genes are TRBV9 and TRBJ2-1, with a tentative D call TRBD2 (5 bases). The V end was cut by 0 bases, the J end by 2 bases, with 9 bases between. The CDR3 consists of 15 residues. Germline CDR1 reads SGDLS; CDR2 reads YYNGEE. The CDR3 DNA reads TGTGCCAGCAGCGTAGTAAGCGGCCCCTACAATGAGCAGTTCTTC. Residues: CASSVVSGPYNEQFF.

The genes are TRBV12-2 and TRBJ1-5. TRBV12-2 is a documented pseudogene. CDR3 length: 13 residues. The CDR3 coding sequence is TGTGCAAGTCGCTCGGGCAAACATCAGCCCCAGCATTTT. Protein: CASRSGKHQPQHF.

V is TRBV2 and J is TRBJ2-2; D gene unclear. The CDR3 is 16 amino acids. Trimming stripped 4 bases from V and 5 bases from J, with 17 bases between. CDR1 and CDR2 (germline): SNHLY, FYNNEI. For the CDR3, the DNA is TGTGCCAGCAGTGCTCCCCTATCTCACGGGACCGGGGAGCTGTTTTTT. Encoded protein: CASSAPLSHGTGELFF.

The V and J genes are TRBV5-1 and TRBJ2-1; TRBD2 agrees at 8 bases. Trimming cost V 2 bases and J 5 bases; bases outside gene matches: 9. CDR3 length equals 16 residues. Germline V gene lookup returns CDR1 SGHRS and CDR2 YFSETQ. The chain's CDR3 is CASSLERGTIDNEQFF. The DNA of the CDR3 is TGCGCCAGCAGCTTAGAGCGGGGGACCATTGACAATGAGCAGTTCTTC.

The V gene is TRBV11-2, the J gene TRBJ1-1, with a possible D match to TRBD1 (5 bases). The CDR3 totals 13 residues. Germline V lookup: CDR1 SGHAT, CDR2 FQNNGV. V lost 6 bases, J lost 2 bases, and 10 bases lay in between. The CDR3 is CASSPQGNTEAFF. CDR3 coding DNA: TGTGCCAGCAGTCCTCAGGGTAACACTGAAGCTTTCTTT.

The chain is built from TRBV7-9 and TRBJ2-1, with D maybe TRBD1 (6 bases). The length of the CDR3 is 14 residues. Germline V gene sequence: CDR1 SEHNR, CDR2 FQNEAQ (reference sequence). V was cut by 5 bases and J by 2 bases, with 10 bases left in between. The CDR3 DNA sequence: TGTGCCAGCAGCCGGGACACAACCTACAATGAGCAGTTCTTC. It yields the protein CASSRDTTYNEQFF. Complete variable domain (other parts from reference TRBV7-9 and TRBJ2-1): DTGVSQNPRHKITKRGQNVTFRCDPISEHNRLYWYRQTLGQGPEFLTYFQNEAQLEKSRLLSDRFSAERPKGSFSTLEIQRTEQGDSAMYLCASSRDTTYNEQFFGPGTRLTVL.

The chain combines TRBV19 with TRBJ1-5; no clear D. The CDR3 totals 14 residues. Germline CDR1 is LNHDA and CDR2 is SQIVND (reference sequence). Trimming took off 5 bases at V and 8 bases at J, with 16 bases between the two ends. The CDR3, as DNA: TGTGCCAGTAGTTGGTCCGGGGAGAATGAGCCCCAGCATTTT. It specifies CASSWSGENEPQHF.

V usage is TRBV27 and J usage is TRBJ1-4; tentatively, D is TRBD1 (6 bases). The germline V and J ends were trimmed by 7 bases and 4 bases, with 16 bases remaining between them. The CDR3 contains 15 residues. CDR1 MNHEY and CDR2 SMNVEV come from the germline V gene (reference sequence). The CDR3 DNA reads TGTGCCAGCATCCTTACAGGGCCTGGTAATGAAAAACTGTTTTTT. This encodes CASILTGPGNEKLFF.

CDR3 amino acids: CASSSTGEAYEQYF. The CDR3 bases are TGCGCCAGCAGCTCGACAGGTGAGGCCTACGAGCAGTACTTC. V gene TRBV5-1 combines with J gene TRBJ2-7; tentatively, D is TRBD1 (6 bases). The ends were cut back, 3 bases at V and 2 bases at J, with 12 bases in the middle. Germline V gene sequence: CDR1 SGHRS, CDR2 YFSETQ. The CDR3 has 14 amino acids. The whole variable domain, remainder taken from reference TRBV5-1 and TRBJ2-7, is KAGVTQTPRYLIKTRGQQVTLSCSPISGHRSVSWYQQTPGQGLQFLFEYFSETQRNKGNFPGRFSGRQFSNSRSEMNVSTLELGDSALYLCASSSTGEAYEQYFGPGTRLTVT.

The genes are TRBV28 and TRBJ1-3, with 7 bases identical to TRBD1. V dropped 7 bases and J dropped 4; count of bases not matched to a gene: 7. This CDR3 region has 14 residues. Germline V gene data show CDR1 as MDHEN and CDR2 as SYDVKM. CDR3 loop: CASTSPGQGNTIYF. CDR3 in DNA: TGTGCCAGCACAAGTCCGGGACAGGGAAACACCATATATTTT.

V gene TRBV29-1 combines with J gene TRBJ2-7, with 7 bases matching TRBD2. The germline CDR1 and CDR2 sequences are SQVTM and ANQGSEA. The CDR3 loop spans 13 amino acids. V was pared by 6 bases and J by 0 bases, with 5 bases of the junction left unmatched. CDR3 nucleotide sequence: TGCAGCGTGGGATCGGGGGGCTCCTACGAGCAGTACTTC. Translated: CSVGSGGSYEQYF.

This chain links TRBV28 with TRBJ2-3; D not certain. Per the germline V gene, CDR1 is MDHEN and CDR2 is SYDVKM. CDR3 length equals 16 residues. The germline V and J ends were trimmed by 2 bases and 1 base, with 13 bases remaining between them. Written as DNA, the CDR3 is TGTGCCAGCAGTTTAGATAACGGGCTCCGCACAGATACGCAGTATTTT. It yields the protein CASSLDNGLRTDTQYF.

The chain employs TRBV19 and TRBJ2-2; perhaps TRBD2 as D (5 bases). The V end lost 3 bases, the J end lost 1 base, and 6 bases lay between the germline ends. This CDR3 is built from 14 residues. Germline loops: CDR1 LNHDA, CDR2 SQIVND (reference sequence). The CDR3 sequence: CASSIGVNTGELFF. In DNA form, the CDR3 reads TGTGCCAGTAGTATCGGGGTGAACACCGGGGAGCTGTTTTTT.

The chain uses TRBV6-5 and TRBJ2-7; D remains ambiguous. The CDR3 has 11 amino acids. Germline-derived CDR1 and CDR2 are MNHEY and SVGAGI. Trimming took off 6 bases at V and 5 bases at J, with 8 bases between the two ends. The CDR3 nucleotides are TGTGCCAGCAGCGTCCGTCACGAGCAGTACTTC. Amino acids: CASSVRHEQYF.

V and J are TRBV18 and TRBJ1-5, with D maybe TRBD1 (6 bases). V was cut by 2 bases and J by 7 bases, with 9 bases left in between. The CDR3 is 13 residues long. Germline values: CDR1 KGHSH, CDR2 LQKENI. CDR3 loop: CASSPGGRQPQHF. DNA of the CDR3: TGTGCCAGCTCACCAGGGGGCCGGCAGCCCCAGCATTTT.

The chain joins TRBV7-2 to TRBJ1-5; TRBD1 matches 7 bases. In germline, CDR1 is SGHTA, CDR2 FQGNSA. This CDR3 region has 15 residues. Trimming cost V 0 bases and J 4 bases; bases outside gene matches: 3. The CDR3 DNA follows: TGTGCCAGCAGCTTAGCCAGACAGGGTAATCAGCCCCAGCATTTT. It is translated as CASSLARQGNQPQHF.

The rearrangement joins TRBV9 to TRBJ2-5, with D tentatively TRBD1 or TRBD2 (6 bases each). The germline V gene encodes CDR1 SGDLS and CDR2 YYNGEE. Trimming pared 1 base from V and 3 bases from J, leaving 13 bases between. The length of the CDR3 is 15 residues. The CDR3, as DNA: TGTGCCAGCAGCGTATCCGGGGGCGATAAAGAGACCCAGTACTTC. It is translated as CASSVSGGDKETQYF.

This chain uses TRBV6-6 with TRBJ1-1, with D perhaps matching TRBD1 (5 bases). CDR3 length equals 14 residues. Trimming stripped 6 bases from V and 0 bases from J, with 11 bases between. Germline V CDR1 and CDR2: MNHNY, SVGAGI (reference sequence). The CDR3 spells CASSRTPMNTEAFF. In DNA, the CDR3 is TGTGCCAGCAGCCGGACACCCATGAACACTGAAGCTTTCTTT.

The gene calls are TRBV7-9 and TRBJ2-4; D is unresolved. Trimming removed 5 bases at V and 0 bases at J, with 8 bases between. Germline CDR1 and CDR2: SEHNR and FQNEAQ (reference sequence). The CDR3 extends over 14 amino acids. The CDR3 is CASSTELAKNIQYF. For the CDR3, the DNA is TGTGCCAGCAGCACAGAGCTAGCCAAAAACATTCAGTACTTC.

The chain links TRBV29-1 to TRBJ2-5; D is possibly TRBD2 (6 bases). Germline CDR1 is SQVTM and CDR2 is ANQGSEA. This CDR3 has 12 residues. V lost 5 bases and J lost 7, with 14 bases in between. The CDR3 spells CSVRPPEGTQYF. The CDR3 DNA follows: TGCAGCGTTCGGCCTCCGGAGGGGACCCAGTACTTC.

CDR3: CASMIMGLQTGELFF. DNA of the CDR3: TGTGCCAGCATGATTATGGGGCTGCAAACCGGGGAGCTGTTTTTT. This chain links TRBV27 with TRBJ2-2, with a possible D match to TRBD1 (5 bases). CDR3 size: 15 residues. Trimming stripped 7 bases from V and 5 bases from J, with 17 bases between. Germline lookup yields CDR1 MNHEY and CDR2 SMNVEV (reference sequence).

The CDR3 nucleotides are TGTGCCAGCAGTTTTCAGGGGGGCACTGAAGCTTTCTTT. Amino acid sequence: CASSFQGGTEAFF. The rearrangement links TRBV28 to TRBJ1-1; 7 bases are a match to TRBD1. The CDR3 consists of 13 residues. The germline CDR1 and CDR2 sequences are MDHEN and SYDVKM. V lost 3 bases and J lost 4; bases outside the gene matches: 2.

The V call is TRBV7-2, the J call TRBJ2-1; D ambiguous. The germline V gene has CDR1 SGHTA and CDR2 FQGNSA. The V end lost 0 bases, the J end lost 9 bases, and 12 bases lay between the germline ends. CDR3 length: 14 residues. The DNA for the CDR3 is TGTGCCAGCAGCTTAGCCGCCCTTGGCGGTGAGCAGTTCTTC. Amino acids: CASSLAALGGEQFF.

V usage is TRBV4-1 and J usage is TRBJ1-4, with 8 bases aligning to TRBD1. CDR1 and CDR2 from the germline V gene are MGHRA and YSYEKL. With V trimmed by 0 bases and J by 11 bases, 17 bases remained unmatched. This CDR3 spans 18 amino acids. CDR3 nucleotide sequence: TGCGCCAGCAGCCAAGATTGGTCGGACAGGGCGGGGGTGTCGAAACTGTTTTTT. Residues: CASSQDWSDRAGVSKLFF.